Here is one TCR beta chain with its context. Its target is not known. This specimen comes from a study of cytomegalovirus exposure and HLA in healthy donors. Overall study: As released early, the data held around 80 million unique TCRs from HLA-typed donors. General observations from the study: By HLA locus, TCR association rates varied in a later analysis, with DRB1 showing the most and HLA-C the fewest. Among TCR sequences, most were rare, though some public TCRs appeared in many donors.

The PCR ran on 60 Vbeta and 13 Jbeta primers. TCRdb keeps only in-frame clones here, not all; method: immunoSEQ multiplex PCR. The table has 100,000 to 120,000 clones, about three quarters seen once. The ends were cut back, 5 bases at V and 1 base at J, with 12 bases in the middle. Germline CDR1 reads SQVTM; CDR2 reads ANQGSEA. This CDR3 region has 13 residues. The clonotype was recovered from a woman aged 60 to 75 in good health and CMV-seropositive. The sequenced material came from PBMCs. The V and J genes are TRBV29-1 and TRBJ2-7, with D uncertain. The CDR3 region is CSVLPGPSYEQYF. The CDR3 nucleotides are TGCAGCGTTCTCCCAGGTCCGTCCTACGAGCAGTACTTC.